This T cell receptor beta chain is from a study of blood T cell repertoires in COVID-19. Per the germline V gene, CDR1 is SGHRS and CDR2 is YFSETQ. The CDR3 totals 14 residues. Losses at the gene ends were 0 bases for V and 4 bases for J; bases not matched to a gene: 2. Study processing details: Reference gene primer amplification gave nucleated cell count estimates. Only in-frame clones appear in the TCRdb table, and some are missing; sequencing was by immunoSEQ multiplex PCR. D and trimming come from the DNA, and the V and J calls and clone size come from that table. The table has approximately 170,000 clones, less than 90% seen once; the top ten hold under 30%. Of note for this clone: The same CDR3 can be traced to other DNA sequences in this sample.

Sequenced input: peripheral blood. The chain recombines TRBV5-1 with TRBJ2-3; 7 bases align to TRBD2. The source is a man in his sixties with acute or convalescent COVID-19. The DNA for the CDR3 is TGCGCCAGCAGCTTGGCGGGGGGTTCAGATACGCAGTATTTT. Its translation is CASSLAGGSDTQYF.